One and the same sample provided the 20 T cell receptor beta chains below, sequenced in a study of blood T cell repertoires in COVID-19. Method: immunoSEQ multiplex PCR; TCRdb's copy keeps in-frame clones and lacks some. Here the sample spans 250,000 to 300,000 clones, 85% to 90% being singletons. The sample taken for sequencing was peripheral blood. The origin of the receptors is a man aged 18 to 29 with active or convalescent COVID-19.

Here the CDR3 DNA reads TGTGCCAGCAGCTTAGTACTATTGTACGAGCAGTACTTC. As protein: CASSLVLLYEQYF. This chain connects TRBV11-2 to TRBJ2-7; D uncertain. CDR1 and CDR2 (germline): SGHAT, FQNNGV. This CDR3 contains 13 residues. Trimming took 1 base from V and 4 from J, leaving 8 bases between them.

This chain links TRBV30 with TRBJ2-3, with 7 bases aligning to TRBD2. This CDR3 comprises 14 residues. The germline V gene encodes CDR1 GTSNPN and CDR2 SVGIG (reference sequence). The DNA for the CDR3 is TGTGCTTCGAAGCGGGACGTTCGCACAGATACGCAGTATTTT. Protein sequence: CASKRDVRTDTQYF.

V gene TRBV5-1 combines with J gene TRBJ2-5; maybe TRBD1 (6 bases). CDR3 length: 15 residues. V was cut by 4 bases and J by 5 bases, with 18 bases left in between. CDR1 and CDR2 (germline): SGHRS, YFSETQ. The chain's CDR3 is CASSGGQSAVETQYF. DNA of the CDR3: TGCGCCAGCAGCGGAGGACAGTCCGCTGTGGAGACCCAGTACTTC.

The chain combines TRBV7-3 with TRBJ2-3; 11 nucleotides align to TRBD1. Unmatched junction bases numbered 5, after V lost 4 bases and J lost 5 bases. The CDR3 consists of 15 residues. Germline loops: CDR1 SGHTA, CDR2 FQGTGA. The CDR3 DNA is TGTGCCAGCAGCTGGGGACAGGGGGATGGAGATACGCAGTATTTT. It translates to CASSWGQGDGDTQYF.

V usage is TRBV6-2 or TRBV6-3 and J usage is TRBJ1-1; 8 bases align to TRBD1. With 6 bases clipped from V and 8 bases from J, the junction kept 8 bases outside the gene matches. Germline V gene sequence: CDR1 MNHEY, CDR2 SVGEGT. The CDR3 runs 13 residues. The CDR3 sequence is CASSPRDRSEAFF. As DNA, the CDR3 is TGTGCCAGCAGCCCTCGGGACAGGAGCGAAGCTTTCTTT.

This rearrangement joins TRBV5-1 to TRBJ2-7; 8 nucleotides agree with TRBD2. Trimming at V came to 0 bases and at J to 5 bases, leaving 7 bases not matched to a gene. The CDR3 consists of 15 residues. Germline assignment: CDR1 SGHRS and CDR2 YFSETQ. CDR3 in DNA: TGCGCCAGCAGCTTGGTCCCGGGAGGGCCCCACGAGCAGTACTTC. Translation: CASSLVPGGPHEQYF.

This chain uses TRBV6-5 with TRBJ2-7, with D perhaps TRBD2 (6 bases). Germline lookup yields CDR1 MNHEY and CDR2 SVGAGI. The CDR3 is 15 amino acids. Trimming took off 0 bases at V and 5 bases at J, with 14 bases between the two ends. The CDR3 here is CASSYSGGTDHEQYF. CDR3 DNA sequence: TGTGCCAGCAGTTACTCCGGGGGAACGGATCACGAGCAGTACTTC.

The CDR3: CASRLTGNSWHEQYF. Here the CDR3 DNA reads TGTGCCAGCAGGTTGACAGGGAACAGCTGGCACGAGCAGTACTTC. This chain connects TRBV27 to TRBJ2-7; 7 bases line up with TRBD1. Germline values: CDR1 MNHEY, CDR2 SMNVEV (reference sequence). This CDR3 has 15 residues. Trimming took 6 bases from V and 5 from J; bases not matched to a gene: 13.

The chain carries TRBV3-1 (or the pseudogene TRBV3-2) and TRBJ2-3, with a weak D call TRBD2 (6 bases). Per the germline V gene, CDR1 is LGHDT and CDR2 is YNNKEL (reference sequence). This CDR3 spans 16 amino acids. V was trimmed by 3 bases and J by 6 bases, leaving 19 bases between them. CDR3: CASSQVTGLPPDTQYF. CDR3 nucleotides: TGTGCCAGCAGCCAGGTGACGGGACTGCCCCCGGATACGCAGTATTTT.

The rearrangement joins TRBV9 to TRBJ1-5, with D possibly matching TRBD1 (6 bases). V was trimmed by 5 bases and J by 1 base, leaving 10 bases between them. The germline gives CDR1 SGDLS, CDR2 YYNGEE. The CDR3 runs to 14 residues. In DNA, the CDR3 is TGTGCCAGCAGTACTACAGGGAGCAATCAGCCCCAGCATTTT. This sequence encodes CASSTTGSNQPQHF.

The chain combines TRBV6-5 with TRBJ1-2; 7 bases align to TRBD1. V shed 0 bases and J 2 bases; nucleotides not matched to a gene: 3. This CDR3 is built from 15 residues. From germline, CDR1 is MNHEY and CDR2 SVGAGI. CDR3 DNA sequence: TGTGCCAGCAGTTACTCGAGGGACAGAAACTATGGCTACACCTTC. This encodes CASSYSRDRNYGYTF.

J is TRBJ1-2 and V is TRBV6-5; tentatively, D is TRBD1 (5 bases). The germline V and J ends were trimmed by 6 bases and 4 bases, with 15 bases remaining between them. There are 14 residues in the CDR3. The V gene's germline CDR1 is MNHEY and CDR2 SVGAGI. CDR3 amino acids: CASSYDSRAYGYTF. CDR3 bases: TGTGCCAGCAGCTACGACAGTCGAGCCTATGGCTACACCTTC.

The V call is TRBV5-4, the J call TRBJ1-4, with D possibly TRBD1 on 6 matching bases. The CDR3 sequence is 13 residues long. Trimming took off 2 bases at V and 9 bases at J, with 11 bases between the two ends. Germline V gene data show CDR1 as SGHNT and CDR2 as YYREEE (reference sequence). The CDR3, as DNA: TGTGCCAGCAGCTTTTCAGGGGATAAAAAACTGTTTTTT. Amino acids: CASSFSGDKKLFF.

V usage is TRBV30 and J usage is TRBJ2-1, with 8 bases identical to TRBD2. Germline CDR1 reads GTSNPN; CDR2 reads SVGIG (reference sequence). Trimming cost V 0 bases and J 11 bases; bases outside gene matches: 9. The length of the CDR3 is 14 residues. CDR3: CAWSVQASGLQQFF. CDR3 coding DNA: TGTGCCTGGAGTGTACAGGCTAGCGGGCTGCAGCAGTTCTTC.

This clone was observed once. This rearrangement joins TRBV6-1 to TRBJ2-7; the D gene is possibly TRBD2 (6 bases). There are 15 residues in the CDR3. Trimming stripped 2 bases from V and 7 bases from J, with 18 bases between. From germline, CDR1 is MNHNS and CDR2 SASEGT. The CDR3 spells CASSERAGSSGEQYF. For the CDR3, the DNA is TGTGCCAGCAGTGAAAGGGCGGGATCCTCTGGGGAGCAGTACTTC.

This clone has just a few counts. The J gene is TRBJ1-5, the V gene TRBV11-2; D uncertain. CDR3 size: 12 residues. The germline V gene has CDR1 SGHAT and CDR2 FQNNGV. With 6 bases removed from V and 9 bases from J, the gap between germline ends came to 12 bases. CDR3: CASRSHFGPQHF. The CDR3 DNA follows: TGTGCCAGCAGGTCCCATTTCGGGCCCCAGCATTTT.

J is TRBJ1-2 and V is TRBV5-1; tentatively, D is TRBD1 (5 bases). V lost 0 bases and J 5 bases, leaving 8 bases between the germline ends. Germline loops: CDR1 SGHRS, CDR2 YFSETQ. The CDR3 length is 13 residues. CDR3 coding DNA: TGCGCCAGCAGCTTGGAGGCAGGGTATGGCTACACCTTC. Its protein product is CASSLEAGYGYTF.

This chain uses TRBV5-1 with TRBJ2-7, with a tentative D call TRBD1 (5 bases). Germline V gene lookup returns CDR1 SGHRS and CDR2 YFSETQ. This CDR3 is built from 13 residues. V was clipped by 7 bases and J by 2 bases, with 13 bases between them. Here the CDR3 DNA reads TGCGCCAGCGGACGTGACAGCACCTACGAGCAGTACTTC. Translation gives CASGRDSTYEQYF.

The gene calls are TRBV6-5 and TRBJ2-3; TRBD2 matches 9 bases. This CDR3 comprises 15 residues. Germline trimming cut 8 bases from V and 0 bases from J; bases unmatched to any gene: 6. Germline V CDR1 and CDR2: MNHEY, SVGAGI. The CDR3 DNA reads TGTGCCAGCGACATAACTAGCGGGAGCACAGATACGCAGTATTTT. The encoded protein is CASDITSGSTDTQYF.

The rearrangement uses TRBV15 and TRBJ2-2; tentatively, D is TRBD2 (5 bases). CDR3 length equals 13 residues. Germline V gene data show CDR1 as LNHNV and CDR2 as YYDKDF (reference sequence). V lost 4 bases and J 6 bases, leaving 9 bases between the germline ends. CDR3 residues: CATSKLGPGELFF. CDR3 bases: TGTGCCACCAGCAAACTAGGTCCCGGGGAGCTGTTTTTT.